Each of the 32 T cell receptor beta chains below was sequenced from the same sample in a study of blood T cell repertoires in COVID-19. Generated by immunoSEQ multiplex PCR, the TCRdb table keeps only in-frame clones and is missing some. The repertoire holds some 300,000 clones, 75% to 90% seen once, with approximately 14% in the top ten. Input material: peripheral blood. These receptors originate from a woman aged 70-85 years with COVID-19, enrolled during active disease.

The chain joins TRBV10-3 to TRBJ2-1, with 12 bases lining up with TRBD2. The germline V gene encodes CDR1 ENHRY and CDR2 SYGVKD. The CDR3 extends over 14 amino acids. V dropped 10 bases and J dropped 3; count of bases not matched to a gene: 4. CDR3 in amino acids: CATLLAGGYNEQFF. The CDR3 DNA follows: TGTGCCACCCTACTAGCGGGGGGCTACAATGAGCAGTTCTTC.

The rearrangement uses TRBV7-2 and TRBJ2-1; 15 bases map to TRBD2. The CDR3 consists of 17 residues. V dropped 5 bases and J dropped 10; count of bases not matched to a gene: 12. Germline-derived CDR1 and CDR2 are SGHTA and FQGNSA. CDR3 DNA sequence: TGTGCCAGCAGCCCGGCGGGACTAGCGGGGGGCTTGGCCGAGCAGTTCTTC. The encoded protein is CASSPAGLAGGLAEQFF.

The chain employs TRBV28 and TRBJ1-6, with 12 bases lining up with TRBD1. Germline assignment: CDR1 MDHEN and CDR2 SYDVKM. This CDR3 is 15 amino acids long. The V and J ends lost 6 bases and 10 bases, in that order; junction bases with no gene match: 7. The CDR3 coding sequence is TGTGCCAGCAGGGGACAGGGGGCGCTACGATCACCCCTCCACTTT. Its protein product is CASRGQGALRSPLHF.

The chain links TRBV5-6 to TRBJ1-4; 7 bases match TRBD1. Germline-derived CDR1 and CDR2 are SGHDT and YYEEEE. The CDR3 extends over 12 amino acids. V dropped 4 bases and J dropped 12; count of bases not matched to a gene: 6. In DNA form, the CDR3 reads TGTGCCAGCAGCCCCTTCAGGGGGGAACTGTTTTTT. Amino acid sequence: CASSPFRGELFF.

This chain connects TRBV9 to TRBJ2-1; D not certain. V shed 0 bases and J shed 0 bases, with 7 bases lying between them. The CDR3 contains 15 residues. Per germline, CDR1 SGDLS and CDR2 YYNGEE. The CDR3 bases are TGTGCCAGCAGCGTAGTCCACAGCTCCTACAATGAGCAGTTCTTC. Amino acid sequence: CASSVVHSSYNEQFF.

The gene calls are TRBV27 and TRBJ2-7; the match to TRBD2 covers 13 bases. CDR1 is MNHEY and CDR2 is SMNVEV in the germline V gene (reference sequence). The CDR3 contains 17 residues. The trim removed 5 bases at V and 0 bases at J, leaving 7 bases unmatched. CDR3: CASSARLAGGRSYEQYF. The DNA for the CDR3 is TGTGCCAGCAGTGCTCGACTAGCGGGGGGCCGCTCCTACGAGCAGTACTTC.

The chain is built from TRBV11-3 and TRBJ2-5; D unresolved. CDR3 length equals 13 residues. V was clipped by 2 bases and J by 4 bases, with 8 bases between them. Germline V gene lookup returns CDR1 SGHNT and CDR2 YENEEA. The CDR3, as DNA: TGTGCCAGCAGCTTAACGGAGACAGAGACCCAGTACTTC. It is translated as CASSLTETETQYF.

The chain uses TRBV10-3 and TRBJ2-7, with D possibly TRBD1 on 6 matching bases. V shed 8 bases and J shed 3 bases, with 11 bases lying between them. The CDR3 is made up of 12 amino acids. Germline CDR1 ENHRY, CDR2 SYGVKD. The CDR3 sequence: CAIRQVNYEQYF. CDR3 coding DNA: TGTGCCATCCGACAGGTTAACTACGAGCAGTACTTC.

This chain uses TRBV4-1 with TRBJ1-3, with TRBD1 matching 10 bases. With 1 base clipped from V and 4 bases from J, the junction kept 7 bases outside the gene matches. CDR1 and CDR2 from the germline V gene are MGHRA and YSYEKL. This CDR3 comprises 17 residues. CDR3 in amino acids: CASSQGRQGARGNTIYF. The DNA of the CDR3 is TGCGCCAGCAGCCAAGGACGACAGGGGGCGAGAGGAAACACCATATATTTT.

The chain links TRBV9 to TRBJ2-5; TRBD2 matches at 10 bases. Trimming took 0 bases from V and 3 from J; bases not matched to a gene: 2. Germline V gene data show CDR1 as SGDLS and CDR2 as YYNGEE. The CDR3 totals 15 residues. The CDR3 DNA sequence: TGTGCCAGCAGCGTAGACAGCGGGGGGGAAGAGACCCAGTACTTC. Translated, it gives CASSVDSGGEETQYF.

The CDR3 reads CATEDSSTDTQYF. In nucleotides, the CDR3 is TGTGCCACCGAAGACAGTAGCACAGATACGCAGTATTTT. This sequence joins TRBV6-5 and TRBJ2-3; a weak D match, TRBD1 (5 bases). The CDR3 has 13 residues. V was pared by 10 bases and J by 0 bases, with 11 bases between. The germline gives CDR1 MNHEY, CDR2 SVGAGI.

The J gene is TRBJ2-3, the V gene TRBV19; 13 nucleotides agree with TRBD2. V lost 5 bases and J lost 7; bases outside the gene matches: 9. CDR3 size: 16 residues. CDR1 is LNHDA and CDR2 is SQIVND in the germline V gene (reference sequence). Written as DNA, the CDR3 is TGTGCCAGTAGTCCAGAACTAGCGGGGGGGACTTATACGCAGTATTTT. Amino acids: CASSPELAGGTYTQYF.

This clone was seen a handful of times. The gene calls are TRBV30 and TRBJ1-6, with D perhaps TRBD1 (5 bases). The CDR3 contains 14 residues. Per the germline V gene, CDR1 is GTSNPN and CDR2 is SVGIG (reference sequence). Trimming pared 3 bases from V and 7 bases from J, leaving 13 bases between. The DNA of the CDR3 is TGTGCCTGGAGGGTAGGGGCAGGCAATTCACCCCTCCACTTT. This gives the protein CAWRVGAGNSPLHF.

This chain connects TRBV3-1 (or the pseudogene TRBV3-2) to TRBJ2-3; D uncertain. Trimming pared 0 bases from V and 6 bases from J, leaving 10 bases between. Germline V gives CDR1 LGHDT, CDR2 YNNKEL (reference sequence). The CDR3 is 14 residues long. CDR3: CASSQESRGDTQYF. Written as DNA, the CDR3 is TGTGCCAGCAGCCAAGAAAGCCGAGGCGATACGCAGTATTTT.

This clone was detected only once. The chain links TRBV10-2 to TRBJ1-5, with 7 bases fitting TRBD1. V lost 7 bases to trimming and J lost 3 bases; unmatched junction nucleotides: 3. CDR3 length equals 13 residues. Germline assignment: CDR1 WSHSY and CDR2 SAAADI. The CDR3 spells CASKGQLNQPQHF. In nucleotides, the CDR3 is TGCGCCAGCAAGGGACAGCTCAATCAGCCCCAGCATTTT.

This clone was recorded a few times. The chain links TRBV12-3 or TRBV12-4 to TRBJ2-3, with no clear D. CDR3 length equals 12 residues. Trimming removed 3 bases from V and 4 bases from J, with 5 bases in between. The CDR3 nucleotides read TGTGCCAGCAGTTTGTATGCAGATACGCAGTATTTT. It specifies CASSLYADTQYF.

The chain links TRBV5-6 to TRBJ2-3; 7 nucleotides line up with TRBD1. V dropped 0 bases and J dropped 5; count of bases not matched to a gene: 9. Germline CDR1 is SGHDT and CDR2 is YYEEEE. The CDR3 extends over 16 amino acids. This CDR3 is CASSLAGTAGRDTQYF. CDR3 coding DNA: TGTGCCAGCAGCTTGGCCGGGACAGCTGGGAGAGATACGCAGTATTTT. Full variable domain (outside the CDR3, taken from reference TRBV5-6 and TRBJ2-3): DAGVTQSPTHLIKTRGQQVTLRCSPKSGHDTVSWYQQALGQGPQFIFQYYEEEERQRGNFPDRFSGHQFPNYSSELNVNALLLGDSALYLCASSLAGTAGRDTQYFGPGTRLTVL.

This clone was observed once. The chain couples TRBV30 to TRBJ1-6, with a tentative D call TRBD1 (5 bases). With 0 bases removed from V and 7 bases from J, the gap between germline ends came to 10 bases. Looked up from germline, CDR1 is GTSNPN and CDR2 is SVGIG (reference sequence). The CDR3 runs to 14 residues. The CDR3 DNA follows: TGTGCCTGGAGTGTAGGGGTTGGGAATTCACCCCTCCACTTT. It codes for CAWSVGVGNSPLHF.

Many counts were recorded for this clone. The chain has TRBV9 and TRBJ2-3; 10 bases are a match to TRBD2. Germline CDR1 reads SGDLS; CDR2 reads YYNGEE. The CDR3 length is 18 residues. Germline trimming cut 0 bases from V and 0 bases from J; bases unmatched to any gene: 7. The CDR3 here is CASSVEASGGSSTDTQYF. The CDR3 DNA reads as TGTGCCAGCAGCGTAGAGGCTAGCGGGGGATCTAGCACAGATACGCAGTATTTT.

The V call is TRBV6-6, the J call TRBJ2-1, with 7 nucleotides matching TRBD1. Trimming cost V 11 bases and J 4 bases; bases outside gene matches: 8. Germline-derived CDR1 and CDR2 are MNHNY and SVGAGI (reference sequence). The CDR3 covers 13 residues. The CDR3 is CAARDSSYNEQFF. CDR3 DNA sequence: TGTGCCGCCCGGGACAGTTCTTACAATGAGCAGTTCTTC.

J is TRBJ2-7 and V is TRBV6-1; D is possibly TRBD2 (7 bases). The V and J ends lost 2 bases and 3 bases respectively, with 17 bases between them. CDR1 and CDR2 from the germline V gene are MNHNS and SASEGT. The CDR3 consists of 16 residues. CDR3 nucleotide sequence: TGTGCCAGCAGTGAATTGTGGGGGGGGCCCTACTACGAGCAGTACTTC. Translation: CASSELWGGPYYEQYF.

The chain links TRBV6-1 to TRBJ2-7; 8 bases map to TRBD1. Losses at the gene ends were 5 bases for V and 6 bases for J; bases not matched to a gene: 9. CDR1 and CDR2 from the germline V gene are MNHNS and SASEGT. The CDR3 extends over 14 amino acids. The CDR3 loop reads CASSKPQGAVEQYF. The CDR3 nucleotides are TGTGCCAGCAGTAAACCTCAGGGGGCGGTCGAGCAGTACTTC.

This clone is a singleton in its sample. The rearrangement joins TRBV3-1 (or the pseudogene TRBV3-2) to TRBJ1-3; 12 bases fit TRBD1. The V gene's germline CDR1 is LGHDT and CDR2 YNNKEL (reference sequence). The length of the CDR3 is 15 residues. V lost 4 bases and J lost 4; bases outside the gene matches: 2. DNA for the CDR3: TGTGCCAGCAGCCCCGGGACAGGGGGCGGAAACACCATATATTTT. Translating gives CASSPGTGGGNTIYF.

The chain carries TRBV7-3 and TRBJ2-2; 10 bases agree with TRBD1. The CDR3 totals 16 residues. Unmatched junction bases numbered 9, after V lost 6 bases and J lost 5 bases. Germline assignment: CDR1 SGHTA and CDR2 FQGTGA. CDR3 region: CASRMTGTGVTGELFF. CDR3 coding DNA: TGTGCCAGCAGGATGACCGGGACAGGGGTGACCGGGGAGCTGTTTTTT.

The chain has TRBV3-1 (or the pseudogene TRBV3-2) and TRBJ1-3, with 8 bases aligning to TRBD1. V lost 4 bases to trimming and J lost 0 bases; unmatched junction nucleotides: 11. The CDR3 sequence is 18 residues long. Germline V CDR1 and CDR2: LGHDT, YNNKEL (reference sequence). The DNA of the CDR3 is TGTGCCAGCAGCCCGCCCAAGGACAGGGCCCTCTCTGGAAACACCATATATTTT. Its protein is CASSPPKDRALSGNTIYF.

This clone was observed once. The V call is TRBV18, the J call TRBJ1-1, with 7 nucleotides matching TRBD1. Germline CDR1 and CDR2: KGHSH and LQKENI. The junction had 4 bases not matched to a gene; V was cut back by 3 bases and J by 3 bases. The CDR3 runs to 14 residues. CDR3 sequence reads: CASSPSDRDTEAFF. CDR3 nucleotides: TGTGCCAGCTCACCCTCCGACAGGGACACTGAAGCTTTCTTT.

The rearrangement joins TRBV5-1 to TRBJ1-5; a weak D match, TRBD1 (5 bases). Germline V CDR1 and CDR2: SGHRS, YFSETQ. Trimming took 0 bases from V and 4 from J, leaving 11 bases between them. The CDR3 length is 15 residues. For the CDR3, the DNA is TGCGCCAGCAGCTTGGGTCTGGCAGGGAATCAGCCCCAGCATTTT. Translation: CASSLGLAGNQPQHF.

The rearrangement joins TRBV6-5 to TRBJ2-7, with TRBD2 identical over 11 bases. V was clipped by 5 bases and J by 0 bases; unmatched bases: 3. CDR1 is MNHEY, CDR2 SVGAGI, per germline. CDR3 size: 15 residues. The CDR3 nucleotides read TGTGCCAGCAGTCTACTAGCGGGGGCCTCCTACGAGCAGTACTTC. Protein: CASSLLAGASYEQYF.

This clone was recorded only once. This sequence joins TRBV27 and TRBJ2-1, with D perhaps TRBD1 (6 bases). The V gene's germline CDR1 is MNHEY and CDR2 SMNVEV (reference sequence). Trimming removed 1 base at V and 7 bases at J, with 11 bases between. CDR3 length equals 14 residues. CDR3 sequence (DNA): TGTGCCAGCAGTTTATGGGGGCCCTCGAATGAGCAGTTCTTC. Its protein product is CASSLWGPSNEQFF.

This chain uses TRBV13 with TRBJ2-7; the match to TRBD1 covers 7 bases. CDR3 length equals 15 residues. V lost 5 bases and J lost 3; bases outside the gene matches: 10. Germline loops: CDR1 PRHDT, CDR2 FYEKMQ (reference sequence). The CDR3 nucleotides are TGTGCCAGCAGCGGGGACGCAGGGGGACGCTACGAGCAGTACTTC. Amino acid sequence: CASSGDAGGRYEQYF.

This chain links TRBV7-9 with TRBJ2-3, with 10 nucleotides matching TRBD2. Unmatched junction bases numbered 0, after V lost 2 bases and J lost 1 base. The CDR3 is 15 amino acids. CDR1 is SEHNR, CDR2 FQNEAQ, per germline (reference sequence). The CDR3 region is CASSLLAGGTDTQYF. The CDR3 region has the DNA TGTGCCAGCAGCTTACTAGCGGGGGGCACAGATACGCAGTATTTT.

CDR3 DNA sequence: TGTGCCAGCAGTTTCGGGAGGGAGCGGTCGGACTATGGCTACACCTTC. Its translation: CASSFGRERSDYGYTF. The rearrangement uses TRBV6-5 and TRBJ1-2; no firm D call. CDR1 is MNHEY, CDR2 SVGAGI, per germline. Deletions cut 4 bases from V and 3 bases from J, with 18 bases between. The CDR3 has 16 residues.